This record covers a single TCR beta chain. This CDR3 has 15 residues. The germline V gene encodes CDR1 SGHAT and CDR2 FQNNGV. V dropped 1 base and J dropped 6; count of bases not matched to a gene: 0. Single viable CD3+CD4+CD8-CD45RO+ cells were sorted as the memory CD4+ T cells. This record belongs to a study of memory CD4+ T cells and cytomegalovirus serostatus. Sequencing was performed with immunoSEQ multiplex PCR; in TCRdb, only in-frame clones are kept and a portion is missing. The table includes fewer than 50,000 clones, around 80% detected once. The sequence was obtained from an adult in good health and CMV-seronegative. The chain couples TRBV11-2 to TRBJ2-2, with 12 nucleotides matching TRBD2. Specimen: memory CD4+ T cells from blood. The CDR3 sequence is CASSLASGRAGELFF. The CDR3, as DNA: TGTGCCAGCAGCTTAGCTAGCGGGAGGGCCGGGGAGCTGTTTTTT.